The next 4 T cell receptor beta chains were all read from a single sample in a study of T cells in Graves' hyperthyroidism and ophthalmopathy. RNA transcripts gave rise to amplified TCR beta CDR3 regions. The HTBI primer set served for first-round RT-PCR of the TCR CDR3. Each CDR3 protein gets one entry after TCRdb re-called the multiplex PCR reads with MiXCR. The table lists around 280,000 distinct CDR3 sequences, approximately 15% of them singletons, with approximately 7.9% in the top ten. Sequencing was carried out using blood. Receptors originate from a woman aged 40 to 50 with Graves' hyperthyroidism.

The table lists this clonotype with a few counts. The V gene is TRBV14, the J gene TRBJ2-1, with D maybe TRBD2 (5 bases). Germline loops: CDR1 SGHDN, CDR2 FVKESK. The CDR3 totals 16 residues. Trimming removed 4 bases at V and 4 bases at J, with 17 bases between. The CDR3 spells CASSLFSGNAYNEQFF. The DNA for the CDR3 is TGTGCCAGCAGCCTCTTCTCCGGGAATGCTTACAATGAGCAGTTCTTC. The complete variable domain, with remaining parts taken from reference TRBV14 and TRBJ2-1, reads EAGVTQFPSHSVIEKGQTVTLRCDPISGHDNLYWYRRVMGKEIKFLLHFVKESKQDESGMPNNRFLAERTGGTYSTLKVQPAELEDSGVYFCASSLFSGNAYNEQFFGPGTRLTVL.

This clonotype has ten or more counts. The chain is built from TRBV11-3 and TRBJ1-1; 7 bases are shared with TRBD1. CDR3 length: 15 residues. Unmatched junction bases numbered 12, after V lost 5 bases and J lost 6 bases. In germline, CDR1 is SGHNT, CDR2 YENEEA. DNA for the CDR3: TGTGCCAGCAGCCAAAGGGGAGGGGGCATCGCTGAAGCTTTCTTT. Its protein is CASSQRGGGIAEAFF.

This clonotype was seen repeatedly, ten times or more. V and J are TRBV18 and TRBJ2-5; 11 nucleotides align to TRBD1. The V gene end was trimmed by 4 bases and the J gene end by 5 bases; junction bases not matched to a gene: 6. CDR3 length: 15 residues. In germline, CDR1 is KGHSH, CDR2 LQKENI. The chain's CDR3 is CASSRGQGAEETQYF. DNA of the CDR3: TGTGCCAGCTCACGCGGACAGGGGGCGGAGGAGACCCAGTACTTC.

This clonotype has only a few counts. The chain is built from TRBV3-1 and TRBJ2-3; TRBD2 aligns across 10 bases. This CDR3 contains 16 residues. J gave up 6 bases and V 5 bases, and 11 bases lay outside the gene matches. Germline assignment: CDR1 LGHDT and CDR2 YNNKEL (reference sequence). The DNA of the CDR3 is TGTGCCAGCAGCAACAGACTAGCGGGCGCTCGGGATACGCAGTATTTT. It yields the protein CASSNRLAGARDTQYF.